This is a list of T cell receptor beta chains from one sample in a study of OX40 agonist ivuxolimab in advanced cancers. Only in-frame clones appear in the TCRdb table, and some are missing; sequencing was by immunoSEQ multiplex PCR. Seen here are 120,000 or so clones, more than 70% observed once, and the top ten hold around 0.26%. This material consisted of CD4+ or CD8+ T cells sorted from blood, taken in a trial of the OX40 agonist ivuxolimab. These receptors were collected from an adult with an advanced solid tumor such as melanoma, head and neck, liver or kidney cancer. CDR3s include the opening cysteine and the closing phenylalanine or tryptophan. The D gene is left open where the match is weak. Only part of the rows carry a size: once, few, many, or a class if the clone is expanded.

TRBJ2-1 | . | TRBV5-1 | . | CASSPGRMEDEQFF | TGCGCCAGCAGTCCGGGCAGGATGGAGGATGAGCAGTTCTTC
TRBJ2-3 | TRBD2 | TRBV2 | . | CASRTSFTDTQYF | TGTGCCAGCAGGACTAGCTTCACAGATACGCAGTATTTT
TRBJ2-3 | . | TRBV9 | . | CASSVAGAWGTDTQYF | TGTGCCAGCAGCGTAGCGGGAGCCTGGGGCACAGATACGCAGTATTTT
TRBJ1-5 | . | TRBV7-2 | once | CASSILNQPQHF | TGTGCCAGCAGCATTTTAAATCAGCCCCAGCATTTT
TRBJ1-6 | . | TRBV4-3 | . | CASSQDAAGDYSPLHF | TGCGCCAGCAGCCAAGACGCTGCAGGGGATTACTCACCCCTCCACTTT
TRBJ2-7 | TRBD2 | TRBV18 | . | CASSPPGLAGGRVEQYF | TGTGCCAGCTCACCACCGGGACTAGCGGGAGGAAGGGTCGAGCAGTACTTC
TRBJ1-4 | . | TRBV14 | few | CASSGGVRVGEKLFF | TGTGCCAGCAGCGGCGGTGTGAGAGTTGGCGAAAAACTGTTTTTT
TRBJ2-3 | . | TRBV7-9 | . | CASSQASTDTQYF | TGTGCCAGCAGCCAAGCTAGCACAGATACGCAGTATTTT
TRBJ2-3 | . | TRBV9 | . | CASSTVRSADTQYF | TGTGCCAGCAGCACCGTTAGATCGGCAGATACGCAGTATTTT
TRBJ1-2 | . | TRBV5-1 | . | CASSLLDLGAEGYTF | TGCGCCAGCAGCTTGCTTGATCTGGGGGCGGAAGGCTACACCTTC
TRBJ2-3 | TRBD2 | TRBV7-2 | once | CASSRVAGNSDTQYF | TGTGCCAGCAGCCGGGTAGCGGGGAATTCAGATACGCAGTATTTT
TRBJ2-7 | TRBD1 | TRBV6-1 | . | CASSDKQGGSREQYF | TGTGCCAGCAGTGATAAACAGGGGGGAAGCCGCGAGCAGTACTTC
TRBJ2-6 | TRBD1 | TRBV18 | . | CASSPPGDRVANVLTF | TGTGCCAGCTCACCACCGGGCGACAGGGTAGCCAACGTCCTGACTTTC
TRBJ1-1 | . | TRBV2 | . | CASSVRERTEAFF | TGTGCCAGCAGTGTAAGGGAACGCACTGAAGCTTTCTTT
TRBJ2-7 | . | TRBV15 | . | CATSRSSYEQYF | TGTGCCACCAGCAGGTCCTCCTACGAGCAGTACTTC
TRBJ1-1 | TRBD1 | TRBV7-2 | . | CASSLGQGQAFF | TGTGCCAGCAGCTTAGGACAGGGACAAGCTTTCTTT
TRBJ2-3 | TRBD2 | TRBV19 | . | CASSIRVLAGEVADTQYF | TGTGCCAGTAGTATACGGGTTCTAGCGGGAGAAGTGGCAGATACGCAGTATTTT
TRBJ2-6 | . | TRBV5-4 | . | CASSLTSRAWTANVLTF | TGTGCCAGCAGCTTGACCAGTAGGGCTTGGACGGCCAACGTCCTGACTTTC
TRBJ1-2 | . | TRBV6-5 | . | CASIGVGNYGYTF | TGTGCCAGCATCGGGGTAGGGAACTATGGCTACACCTTC
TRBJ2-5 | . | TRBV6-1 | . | CASSEALGDGQETQYF | TGTGCCAGCAGTGAAGCGTTAGGGGACGGTCAAGAGACCCAGTACTTC
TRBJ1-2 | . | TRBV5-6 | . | CASKSETNYGYTF | TGTGCCAGCAAGTCAGAGACTAACTATGGCTACACCTTC
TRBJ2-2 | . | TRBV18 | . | CASSPRGSERFAGELFF | TGTGCCAGCTCACCAAGGGGTAGCGAACGGTTTGCCGGGGAGCTGTTTTTT
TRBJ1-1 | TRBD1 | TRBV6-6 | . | CASRPKLGQGVTEAFF | TGTGCCAGCAGGCCAAAGTTGGGACAGGGTGTAACTGAAGCTTTCTTT
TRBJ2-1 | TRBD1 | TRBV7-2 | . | CASSQQGGQFNEQFF | TGTGCCAGCAGCCAACAAGGGGGCCAGTTCAATGAGCAGTTCTTC
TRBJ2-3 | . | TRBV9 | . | CASSVGASTDTQYF | TGTGCCAGCAGCGTAGGGGCTTCCACAGATACGCAGTATTTT
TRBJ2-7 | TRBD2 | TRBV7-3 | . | CASSFRAGGPSEQYF | TGTGCCAGCAGCTTTCGAGCGGGAGGGCCTAGCGAGCAGTACTTC
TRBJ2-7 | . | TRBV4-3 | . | CASSQDTLSVYEQYF | TGCGCCAGCAGCCAAGATACGCTGTCCGTCTACGAGCAGTACTTC
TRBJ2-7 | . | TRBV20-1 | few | CSARDGYEQYF | TGCAGTGCAAGGGATGGCTACGAGCAGTACTTC
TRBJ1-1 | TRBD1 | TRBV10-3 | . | CAREGQAEAFF | TGTGCCAGAGAAGGACAGGCTGAAGCTTTCTTT
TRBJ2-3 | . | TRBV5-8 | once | CASSQERLAHYTQYF | TGTGCCAGCAGCCAAGAGCGGCTAGCCCACTATACGCAGTATTTT
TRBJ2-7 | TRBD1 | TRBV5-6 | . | CASSSRTGDSYYEQYF | TGTGCCAGCAGCTCGAGGACAGGGGACTCTTACTACGAGCAGTACTTC
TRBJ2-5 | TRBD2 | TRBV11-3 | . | CASSFCLAGVPYGETQYF | TGTGCCAGCAGCTTCTGTCTAGCGGGAGTACCGTATGGGGAGACCCAGTACTTC
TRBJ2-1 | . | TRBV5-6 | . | CASSFQTMLGQFF | TGTGCCAGCAGCTTCCAAACCATGTTGGGGCAGTTCTTC